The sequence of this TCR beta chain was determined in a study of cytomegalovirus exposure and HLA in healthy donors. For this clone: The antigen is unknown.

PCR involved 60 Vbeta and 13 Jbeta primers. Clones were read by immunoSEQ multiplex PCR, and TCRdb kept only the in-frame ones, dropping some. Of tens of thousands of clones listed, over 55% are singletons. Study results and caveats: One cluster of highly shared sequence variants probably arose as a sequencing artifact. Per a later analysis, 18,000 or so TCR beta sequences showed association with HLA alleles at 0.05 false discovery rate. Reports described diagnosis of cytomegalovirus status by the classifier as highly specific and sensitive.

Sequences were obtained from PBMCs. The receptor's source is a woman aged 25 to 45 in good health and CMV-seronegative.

The CDR3 spells CAGGSSYEQYF. The CDR3 region has the DNA TGTGCCGGGGGCAGCTCCTACGAGCAGTACTTC. V and J are TRBV28 and TRBJ2-7; possible D gene TRBD1, 6 bases. With 11 bases removed from V and 0 bases from J, the gap between germline ends came to 8 bases. The CDR3 runs 11 residues. The germline gives CDR1 MDHEN, CDR2 SYDVKM.